A selection of T cell receptor beta chains follows, all from one sample in a study of CD8+CD57+ T cells in acquired aplastic anemia. TCRdb processed the reads anew with MiXCR; each CDR3 protein has one entry. The repertoire holds about 220,000 distinct CDR3 sequences, with around 43% as singletons. The sequenced sample consisted of sorted CD4+, CD8+, or CD8+CD57+ T cells (not recorded which) from PBMCs. The receptor set was obtained from a human donor with aplastic anemia. CDR3s include the opening cysteine and the closing phenylalanine or tryptophan. The order of the fields is V gene, D gene, clone size, J gene, CDR3 length, CDR3 protein, CDR3 DNA. D genes are given only for firm matches. Size is stated for part of the rows, as once, few or many counts, or as a class when the clone is expanded.

>TRBV19|.|.|TRBJ1-5|15
CASSMGEGSSQPQHF
TGTGCCAGTAGTATGGGGGAGGGTTCAAGTCAGCCCCAGCATTTT
>TRBV9|.|.|TRBJ1-1|14
CASSAEGGGTEAFF
TGTGCCAGCAGCGCCGAGGGGGGAGGCACTGAAGCTTTCTTT
>TRBV7-9|TRBD1|.|TRBJ2-3|13
CASEPGGIDTQYF
TGTGCCTCGGAACCAGGGGGCATAGATACGCAGTATTTT
>TRBV24-1|TRBD2|.|TRBJ2-1|17
CATSELDLAGGDNEQFF
TGTGCCACCAGTGAGCTGGACTTAGCGGGAGGGGACAATGAGCAGTTCTTC
>TRBV7-2|TRBD1|many|TRBJ2-7|15
CASSTTGERTYEQYF
TGTGCCAGCAGCACCACAGGGGAGCGAACCTACGAGCAGTACTTC
>TRBV12-3/TRBV12-4|TRBD1|few|TRBJ1-2|15
CASSTPWTGHDGYTF
TGTGCCAGCAGCACACCTTGGACAGGACATGATGGCTACACCTTC
>TRBV2|.|.|TRBJ1-6|14
CASSEIQTNSPLHF
TGTGCCAGCAGTGAGATCCAGACCAATTCACCCCTCCACTTT
>TRBV20-1|.|once|TRBJ1-6|16
CSAARGGGTADSPLHF
TGCAGTGCTGCCCGAGGGGGGGGTACGGCAGATTCACCCCTCCACTTT
>TRBV7-9|.|once|TRBJ1-1|15
CASSLLQGGNTEAFF
TGTGCCAGCAGCTTGCTACAGGGAGGAAACACTGAAGCTTTCTTT
>TRBV4-1|.|many|TRBJ2-1|15
CASSQEGERGYEQFF
TGCGCCAGCAGCCAAGAAGGAGAGAGAGGGTATGAGCAGTTCTTC
>TRBV7-9|TRBD1|.|TRBJ1-2|15
CASSSGGQGHYGYTF
TGTGCCAGCAGCTCAGGAGGACAGGGCCACTATGGCTACACCTTC
>TRBV5-4|.|.|TRBJ1-2|14
CASSPMTGTDGYTF
TGTGCCAGCAGCCCAATGACCGGGACGGATGGCTACACCTTC
>TRBV2|.|many|TRBJ1-1|13
CASSEYLGTEAFF
TGTGCCAGCAGTGAATATCTCGGGACAGAAGCTTTCTTT
>TRBV29-1|.|many|TRBJ2-4|12
CSVELAKNIQYF
TGCAGCGTTGAACTAGCCAAAAACATTCAGTACTTC
>TRBV7-9|.|.|TRBJ1-2|14
CASSLAGATHGYTF
TGTGCCAGCAGCTTAGCTGGCGCCACCCATGGCTACACCTTC
>TRBV2|.|.|TRBJ2-7|13
CASRVEVSYEQYF
TGTGCCAGTCGGGTCGAGGTCTCCTACGAGCAGTACTTC
>TRBV6-5|.|.|TRBJ1-2|12
CASSYTQGGYTF
TGTGCCAGCAGTTATACCCAGGGGGGCTACACCTTC
>TRBV14|.|.|TRBJ2-1|15
CASSHPGRLRNEQFF
TGTGCCAGCAGCCATCCGGGCAGACTTCGGAATGAGCAGTTCTTC
>TRBV15|.|.|TRBJ1-1|16
CATSRAFAALNTEAFF
TGTGCCACCAGCAGAGCATTTGCAGCCTTGAACACTGAAGCTTTCTTT
>TRBV2|.|.|TRBJ1-1|13
CASSVTQGTEAFF
TGTGCCAGCAGCGTTACTCAGGGTACTGAAGCTTTCTTT
>TRBV27|.|.|TRBJ2-1|15
CASSLGTLGFNEQFF
TGTGCCAGCAGTTTAGGGACACTCGGATTCAATGAGCAGTTCTTC
>TRBV20-1|TRBD2|.|TRBJ2-1|15
CSAPPEAGTYNEQFF
TGCAGTGCTCCACCTGAAGCGGGGACCTACAATGAGCAGTTCTTC
>TRBV2|.|few|TRBJ2-7|11
CASARSYEQYF
TGTGCCAGTGCGCGGTCCTACGAGCAGTACTTC
>TRBV19|TRBD1|.|TRBJ1-4|15
CASSPRTGENEKLFF
TGTGCCAGTAGTCCACGGACAGGAGAGAATGAAAAACTGTTTTTT
>TRBV6-4|.|many|TRBJ2-2|14
CASSDSDNTGELFF
TGTGCCAGCAGTGACTCGGACAACACCGGGGAGCTGTTTTTT
>TRBV2|.|once|TRBJ2-7|9
CASIGGLHF
TGTGCCAGCATAGGGGGTTTGCACTTC
>TRBV6-5|.|many|TRBJ1-1|16
CASSSSALGGGAEAFF
TGTGCCAGCAGTTCCTCCGCCTTAGGTGGCGGGGCTGAAGCTTTCTTT
>TRBV9|.|many|TRBJ2-7|13
CASSPEGRREQYF
TGTGCCAGCAGCCCCGAGGGAAGGCGGGAGCAGTACTTC
>TRBV14|TRBD2|many|TRBJ2-1|17
CASSDMSSGRAYNEQFF
TGTGCCAGCAGCGATATGTCTAGCGGGAGGGCCTACAATGAGCAGTTCTTC
>TRBV12-3/TRBV12-4|TRBD1|.|TRBJ2-2|16
CAGSQQAGGSTGELFF
TGTGCCGGCAGCCAACAGGCAGGGGGCAGCACCGGGGAGCTGTTTTTT
>TRBV7-2|TRBD1|.|TRBJ1-2|16
CASSLGQGASDYGYTF
TGTGCCAGCAGCTTGGGACAGGGGGCGTCAGACTATGGCTACACCTTC
>TRBV9|TRBD2|many|TRBJ2-1|15
CASSVGAGGRNEQFF
TGTGCCAGCAGCGTAGGAGCGGGAGGTAGAAATGAGCAGTTCTTC
>TRBV4-1|.|few|TRBJ2-1|17
CASSRHRDFQSYNEQFF
TGCGCCAGCAGCCGTCACCGGGACTTCCAATCCTACAATGAGCAGTTCTTC
>TRBV2|.|many|TRBJ2-6|17
CASRLEAGETGANVLTF
TGTGCCAGCCGCCTGGAGGCAGGGGAAACTGGGGCCAACGTCCTGACTTTC
>TRBV5-1|TRBD1|.|TRBJ1-6|15
CASSGTGIYNSPLHF
TGCGCCAGCAGCGGGACAGGGATATATAATTCACCCCTCCACTTT
>TRBV7-9|TRBD2|.|TRBJ2-7|16
CASSPSSGGAYYEQYF
TGTGCCAGCAGCCCCAGTAGCGGGGGGGCCTACTACGAGCAGTACTTC
>TRBV10-3|TRBD2|.|TRBJ2-1|16
CAISESTLAGYNEQFF
TGTGCCATCAGTGAGTCGACCCTAGCGGGGTACAATGAGCAGTTCTTC
>TRBV20-1|TRBD1|.|TRBJ1-2|17
CSASPGGQGAYEAGYTF
TGCAGTGCTAGTCCGGGGGGACAGGGGGCGTACGAAGCTGGCTACACCTTC
>TRBV5-1|.|many|TRBJ2-3|15
CASSLAGRPTDTQYF
TGCGCCAGCAGCTTGGCCGGGAGACCCACAGATACGCAGTATTTT
>TRBV12-3/TRBV12-4|.|many|TRBJ2-7|14
CASSLVSSSYEQYF
TGTGCCAGCAGTTTGGTCAGCAGCTCCTACGAGCAGTACTTC
>TRBV7-6|.|few|TRBJ2-7|13
CASSLSQSYEQYF
TGTGCCAGCAGCTTAAGTCAGAGTTACGAGCAGTACTTC
>TRBV7-2|.|.|TRBJ2-1|14
CASIFDQLNSEQFF
TGTGCCAGCATTTTTGACCAGTTAAACAGTGAGCAGTTCTTC
>TRBV10-3|.|.|TRBJ1-4|11
CAISEGEKLFF
TGTGCCATCAGTGAAGGAGAAAAACTGTTTTTT
>TRBV20-1|.|many|TRBJ2-5|12
CSATGAGETQYF
TGCAGTGCTACAGGGGCCGGGGAGACCCAGTACTTC
>TRBV5-1|TRBD1|.|TRBJ2-7|15
CASSSPGQGGYEQYF
TGCGCCAGCAGCTCTCCGGGACAGGGAGGTTACGAGCAGTACTTC
>TRBV2|.|once|TRBJ1-2|13
CASSVGNTYGYTF
TGTGCCAGCAGTGTTGGGAACACCTATGGCTACACCTTC
>TRBV19|.|many|TRBJ2-7|15
CASSMYKGGSYEQYF
TGTGCCAGTAGTATGTACAAAGGGGGGTCCTACGAGCAGTACTTC
>TRBV7-3|.|.|TRBJ2-5|13
CASSLILRETQYF
TGTGCCAGCAGCTTAATTCTTCGAGAGACCCAGTACTTC
>TRBV9|.|.|TRBJ1-4|14
CASSAPSGSEKLFF
TGTGCCAGCAGCGCCCCGTCTGGATCAGAAAAACTGTTTTTT
>TRBV6-1|.|many|TRBJ1-5|15
CASSGTPSSNQPQHF
TGTGCCAGCAGTGGGACACCCAGTAGCAATCAGCCCCAGCATTTT
>TRBV9|TRBD2|many|TRBJ2-3|16
CASSVVAGDGTDTQYF
TGTGCCAGCAGCGTAGTTGCGGGAGATGGCACAGATACGCAGTATTTT
>TRBV15|TRBD1|.|TRBJ1-4|16
CATSRDRGTGKEKLFF
TGTGCCACCAGCAGAGATCGGGGGACAGGGAAAGAAAAACTGTTTTTC
>TRBV24-1|TRBD2|few|TRBJ2-5|15
CATRMLAGGKETQYF
TGTGCCACCAGGATGCTAGCGGGGGGAAAAGAGACCCAGTACTTC
>TRBV15|TRBD1|few|TRBJ2-5|13
CASTGMDLETQYF
TGTGCCTCGACAGGGATGGACTTAGAGACCCAGTACTTC